One and the same sample provided the 21 T cell receptor beta chains below, sequenced in a study of a mutant IDH1 vaccine in newly diagnosed glioma. Time point specified: week 47, end of study. All doses held 300 ug of mutant IDH1 20-mer peptide, with topical imiquimod. Which antigens these TCRs recognize remains unknown. Clones were read by immunoSEQ multiplex PCR, and TCRdb kept only the in-frame ones, dropping some. The table records over 80,000 clones, roughly 77% of them present only once. Material: PBMCs, obtained from a glioma patient whose treatment included an IDH1 peptide vaccine. All receptors come from a man in his forties with glioma.

This chain links TRBV27 with TRBJ2-5; a possible D gene is TRBD1 (5 bases). The CDR3 totals 13 residues. Looked up from germline, CDR1 is MNHEY and CDR2 is SMNVEV (reference sequence). Trimming shortened V by 3 bases and J by 4 bases, and 9 bases separated the two germline ends. Here the CDR3 DNA reads TGTGCCAGCAGTTTTCTGGGGCGAGAGACCCAGTACTTC. It yields the protein CASSFLGRETQYF.

This chain connects TRBV19 to TRBJ2-5, with 14 bases identical to TRBD2. V lost 7 bases, J lost 1 base, and 5 bases stayed unmatched. This CDR3 has 16 residues. Germline CDR1 LNHDA, CDR2 SQIVND (reference sequence). The CDR3 DNA reads TGTGCCAGTACCAGGACTAGCGGGGGGTTCCAAGAGACCCAGTACTTC. Its translation is CASTRTSGGFQETQYF.

V is TRBV11-2 and J is TRBJ2-7; a possible D gene is TRBD2 (7 bases). With 3 bases removed from V and 6 bases from J, the gap between germline ends came to 12 bases. From germline, CDR1 is SGHAT and CDR2 FQNNGV. The CDR3 spans 13 residues. This CDR3 is CASSLGGPSEQYF. The CDR3 nucleotides read TGTGCCAGCAGCTTGGGGGGGCCGTCCGAGCAGTACTTC.

The gene calls are TRBV4-2 and TRBJ2-2; 8 bases are shared with TRBD2. The CDR3 spans 18 residues. V lost 3 bases, J lost 0 bases, and 9 bases stayed unmatched. Germline loops: CDR1 LGHNA, CDR2 YNFKEQ. The CDR3 sequence is CASSHPGWRGANTGELFF. The CDR3 DNA follows: TGTGCCAGCAGCCATCCGGGCTGGCGGGGGGCGAACACCGGGGAGCTGTTTTTT.

The chain employs TRBV7-2 and TRBJ2-1; the D call may be TRBD1 or TRBD2 (5 bases each). The CDR3 consists of 14 residues. Germline values: CDR1 SGHTA, CDR2 FQGNSA. The V end lost 6 bases, the J end lost 8 bases, and 17 bases lay between the germline ends. The CDR3 is CASSRRGTLYEQFF. The CDR3 DNA sequence: TGTGCCAGCAGTCGGAGAGGGACCCTCTATGAGCAGTTCTTC.

The rearrangement joins TRBV6-6 to TRBJ2-7; perhaps D is TRBD1 or TRBD2 (6 bases each). CDR3 length: 14 residues. The germline gives CDR1 MNHNY, CDR2 SVGAGI (reference sequence). Trimming shortened V by 3 bases and J by 6 bases, and 15 bases separated the two germline ends. The CDR3 sequence: CASSYRSGAGEQYF. The CDR3 DNA follows: TGTGCCAGCAGTTATCGTTCGGGGGCCGGCGAGCAGTACTTC.

A few counts support this clone. The J gene is TRBJ2-5, the V gene TRBV6-5; 13 positions agree with TRBD2. The V gene's germline CDR1 is MNHEY and CDR2 SVGAGI. The CDR3 is made up of 15 amino acids. The V segment lost 9 bases and the J segment 1 base; nucleotides outside the gene matches: 5. CDR3 bases: TGTGCCAGTTCCGGGACTAGCGGGACCCAAGAGACCCAGTACTTC. Its protein product is CASSGTSGTQETQYF.

This clone was seen just once. CDR3 sequence (DNA): TGTGCCAGCAGCCCGAAGCCGTGGGAGCAGTACTTC. Translation gives CASSPKPWEQYF. V gene TRBV7-2 combines with J gene TRBJ2-7; D call uncertain. CDR1 is SGHTA and CDR2 is FQGNSA in the germline V gene. The length of the CDR3 is 12 residues. Between the trimmed V and J ends, which lost 5 bases and 7 bases, there was a span of 12 bases.

The V call is TRBV6-1, the J call TRBJ2-7; 8 bases are a match to TRBD2. The junction had 5 bases not matched to a gene; V was cut back by 5 bases and J by 2 bases. The CDR3 consists of 14 residues. The germline V gene encodes CDR1 MNHNS and CDR2 SASEGT. DNA for the CDR3: TGTGCCAGCAGTAAGCGGGAGACAACCTACGAGCAGTACTTC. Amino acids: CASSKRETTYEQYF.

This clone showed up just a few times. This chain links TRBV9 with TRBJ1-2, with D tentatively TRBD1 (5 bases). This CDR3 is built from 14 residues. The germline V and J ends were trimmed by 0 bases and 4 bases, with 10 bases remaining between them. CDR1 is SGDLS, CDR2 YYNGEE, per germline. The CDR3 loop reads CASSVGARAYGYTF. The CDR3 DNA follows: TGTGCCAGCAGCGTAGGTGCCAGGGCCTATGGCTACACCTTC.

The V gene is TRBV7-2, the J gene TRBJ2-3; D not resolved. Germline V gene sequence: CDR1 SGHTA, CDR2 FQGNSA. The CDR3 sequence is 14 residues long. The V end was cut by 0 bases, the J end by 2 bases, with 6 bases between. CDR3 DNA sequence: TGTGCCAGCAGCTTAGCGGGCTCCACAGATACGCAGTATTTT. Translating it yields CASSLAGSTDTQYF.

This clone has a handful of counts. The chain carries TRBV4-1 and TRBJ1-5; D is unclear. This CDR3 is 16 amino acids long. V lost 4 bases, J lost 5 bases, and 18 bases lay in between. Germline V lookup: CDR1 MGHRA, CDR2 YSYEKL. CDR3 sequence: CASSPEPGRKDQPQHF. The CDR3 nucleotides are TGCGCCAGCAGCCCTGAACCGGGTAGGAAGGATCAGCCCCAGCATTTT.

The chain employs TRBV25-1 and TRBJ1-4; no clear D. There are 14 residues in the CDR3. Per germline, CDR1 MGHDK and CDR2 SYGVNS. Trimming took 2 bases from V and 4 from J, leaving 8 bases between them. The CDR3 region is CASSESRSNEKLFF. The CDR3 bases are TGTGCCAGCAGTGAAAGTAGGAGTAATGAAAAACTGTTTTTT.

Of note for this clone: One base away lies a much larger clone, so this may be a sequencing read error. The J gene is TRBJ1-1, the V gene TRBV5-6; 8 bases are a match to TRBD1. Per germline, CDR1 SGHDT and CDR2 YYEEEE. V shed 4 bases, J shed 6 bases, and the junction held 11 bases outside the gene matches. The CDR3 extends over 15 amino acids. The CDR3 protein is CASSPLQGVGAEAFF. The DNA of the CDR3 is TGTGCCAGCAGCCCCTTACAGGGGGTAGGCGCTGAAGCTTTCTTT.

This clone was found once. This rearrangement joins TRBV11-3 to TRBJ2-7; possible D gene TRBD1, 5 bases. Germline V lookup: CDR1 SGHNT, CDR2 YENEEA. CDR3 length equals 14 residues. Trimming stripped 4 bases from V and 3 bases from J, with 13 bases between. CDR3: CASSSPGQGYEQYF. DNA of the CDR3: TGTGCCAGCAGCTCCCCCGGGCAGGGCTACGAGCAGTACTTC.

V gene TRBV7-2 combines with J gene TRBJ2-1; the match to TRBD2 covers 10 bases. Losses at the gene ends were 3 bases for V and 6 bases for J; bases not matched to a gene: 5. The CDR3 has 15 amino acids. Germline CDR1 and CDR2: SGHTA and FQGNSA. This CDR3 reads CASSFAAGGINEQFF. CDR3 sequence (DNA): TGTGCCAGCAGCTTTGCAGCGGGAGGGATCAATGAGCAGTTCTTC.

DNA of the CDR3: TGTGCCAGCAGTTTATCTAAAAGGACTAGCGGGAGTCAAGAGACCCAGTACTTC. The encoded protein is CASSLSKRTSGSQETQYF. The chain uses TRBV27 and TRBJ2-5; 13 bases fit TRBD2. Germline trimming cut 0 bases from V and 2 bases from J; bases unmatched to any gene: 6. The CDR3 consists of 18 residues. Per germline, CDR1 MNHEY and CDR2 SMNVEV (reference sequence).

V is TRBV11-2 and J is TRBJ1-1, with unresolved D. Trimming left V 5 bases short and J 4 bases short, with 8 bases between. Looked up from germline, CDR1 is SGHAT and CDR2 is FQNNGV. The length of the CDR3 is 12 residues. The chain's CDR3 is CASSPKFTEAFF. DNA of the CDR3: TGTGCCAGCAGCCCGAAGTTCACTGAAGCTTTCTTT.

The rearrangement joins TRBV15 to TRBJ2-3; 9 bases are shared with TRBD1. There are 14 residues in the CDR3. Germline lookup yields CDR1 LNHNV and CDR2 YYDKDF (reference sequence). The ends lost 8 bases at V and 1 base at J; junction bases unmatched: 4. This chain's CDR3 is CATEQGARTDTQYF. CDR3 nucleotide sequence: TGTGCCACCGAACAGGGGGCCCGCACAGATACGCAGTATTTT. The variable domain in full, with the rest retrieved from reference TRBV15 and TRBJ2-3, is DAMVIQNPRYQVTQFGKPVTLSCSQTLNHNVMYWYQQKSSQAPKLLFHYYDKDFNNEADTPDNFQSRRPNTSFCFLDIRSPGLGDTAMYLCATEQGARTDTQYFGPGTRLTVL.

The chain employs TRBV7-6 and TRBJ2-5, with D perhaps TRBD1 or TRBD2 (5 bases each). The germline gives CDR1 SGHVS, CDR2 FNYEAQ. V gave up 1 base and J gave up 5 bases, with 20 bases separating them. This CDR3 contains 17 residues. The CDR3 sequence: CASSLGGNIEGLETQYF. In nucleotides, the CDR3 is TGTGCCAGCAGCTTAGGAGGGAATATTGAGGGGCTGGAGACCCAGTACTTC.

The chain uses TRBV11-2 and TRBJ2-1; weak D call: TRBD1 (5 bases). CDR1 and CDR2 from the germline V gene are SGHAT and FQNNGV. V was shortened by 0 bases and J by 5 bases, with 11 bases between the two germline ends. CDR3 length: 15 residues. The chain's CDR3 is CASSLEISGNNEQFF. The CDR3 DNA reads TGTGCCAGCAGCTTAGAGATATCAGGGAACAATGAGCAGTTCTTC. The whole variable domain, remainder taken from reference TRBV11-2 and TRBJ2-1, is EAGVAQSPRYKIIEKRQSVAFWCNPISGHATLYWYQQILGQGPKLLIQFQNNGVVDDSQLPKDRFSAERLKGVDSTLKIQPAKLEDSAVYLCASSLEISGNNEQFFGPGTRLTVL.